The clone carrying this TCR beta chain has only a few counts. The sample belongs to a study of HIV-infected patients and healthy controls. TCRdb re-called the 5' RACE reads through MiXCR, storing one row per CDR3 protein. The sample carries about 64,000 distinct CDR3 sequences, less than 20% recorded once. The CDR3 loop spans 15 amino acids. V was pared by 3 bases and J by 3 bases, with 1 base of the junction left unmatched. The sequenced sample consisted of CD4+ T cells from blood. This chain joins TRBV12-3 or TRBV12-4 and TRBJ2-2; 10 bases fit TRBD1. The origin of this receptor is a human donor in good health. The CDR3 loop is CASSFGTGDTGELFF. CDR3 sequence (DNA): TGTGCCAGCAGTTTTGGGACAGGGGACACCGGGGAGCTGTTTTTT.